Listed below are T cell receptor beta chains from one sample, sequenced in a study of blood T cell repertoires in COVID-19. Using immunoSEQ multiplex PCR, the repertoire was profiled, and TCRdb retains in-frame clones only, with some absent. In the table there are 210,000 or so clones, around four fifths of which are singletons. Source material: peripheral blood. The receptors come from a man aged 50 or older with active or convalescent COVID-19. The CDR3 runs from the conserved cysteine through the conserved F or W. The order of the fields is clone size, D gene, J gene, V gene, CDR3 protein, CDR3 DNA. D genes are given only for firm matches. Not every row has a clone size; where given, it reads once, few, many or a size class.

>.|.|TRBJ1-1|TRBV30
CAWKTGNTEAFF
TGTGCCTGGAAGACAGGGAACACTGAAGCTTTCTTT
>.|TRBD1|TRBJ2-2|TRBV5-5
CASSPAQGALNTGELFF
TGTGCCAGCAGCCCTGCACAGGGGGCCCTCAACACCGGGGAGCTGTTTTTT
>.|.|TRBJ2-3|TRBV11-3
CASSLTDSTQYF
TGTGCCAGCAGCTTAACCGATAGTACGCAGTATTTT
>.|TRBD2|TRBJ2-3|TRBV4-1
CASSQDRETSGGYTDTQYF
TGCGCCAGCAGCCAAGATAGGGAAACTAGCGGGGGATACACAGATACGCAGTATTTT
>once|TRBD2|TRBJ2-5|TRBV6-1
CASSESLAGGRETQYF
TGTGCCAGCAGTGAAAGTCTAGCGGGAGGTCGGGAGACCCAGTACTTC
>.|.|TRBJ1-5|TRBV5-6
CASSLLAGGNSNQPQHF
TGTGCCAGCAGCTTGTTAGCGGGGGGGAACAGCAATCAGCCCCAGCATTTT
>.|TRBD2|TRBJ2-1|TRBV6-1
CASSGDLAGGLNEQFF
TGTGCCAGCAGTGGGGACCTAGCGGGGGGGCTCAATGAGCAGTTCTTC
>.|.|TRBJ1-4|TRBV5-5
CASSLAAEILRVEKLFF
TGTGCCAGCAGCTTGGCGGCCGAGATCCTCCGGGTTGAAAAACTGTTTTTT
>.|TRBD1|TRBJ1-2|TRBV5-4
CASSRDSVYGYTF
TGTGCCAGCAGTCGGGACAGTGTCTATGGCTACACCTTC
>.|TRBD2|TRBJ2-3|TRBV2
CATGLAETDTQYF
TGTGCCACCGGACTAGCGGAAACAGATACGCAGTATTTT
>few|.|TRBJ1-4|TRBV7-8
CASSLGAKQGTNEKLFF
TGTGCCAGCAGCTTGGGGGCTAAACAGGGAACTAATGAAAAACTGTTTTTT
>.|.|TRBJ2-1|TRBV27
CASKKRATSYNEQFF
TGTGCCAGCAAGAAGAGGGCCACATCCTACAATGAGCAGTTCTTC
>.|.|TRBJ2-3|TRBV6-6
CASSLGQTITDTQYF
TGTGCCAGCAGCCTCGGACAAACTATCACAGATACGCAGTATTTT
>.|.|TRBJ2-3|TRBV18
CASSQPRVEDTQYF
TGTGCCAGCTCCCAACCCAGGGTCGAAGATACGCAGTATTTT
>.|TRBD1|TRBJ1-5|TRBV5-5
CASSLGQGVIDNQPQHF
TGTGCCAGCAGCTTGGGACAGGGGGTGATAGACAATCAGCCCCAGCATTTT
>.|TRBD2|TRBJ2-2|TRBV7-3
CASSPEAGGYTGELFF
TGTGCCAGCAGCCCAGAAGCGGGAGGCTACACCGGGGAGCTGTTTTTT
>.|TRBD1|TRBJ1-1|TRBV30
CAWSVGTARNTEAFF
TGTGCCTGGAGTGTAGGGACAGCGAGGAACACTGAAGCTTTCTTT